This T cell receptor beta chain was sequenced during a study of response to subunit inactivated influenza vaccine (dated by TCRdb to between 2017 and 2018). For the study in its entirety: Deep quantitative profiling of the T cell receptor repertoire was used in the study to follow responses to a trivalent subunit inactivated influenza vaccine. The investigation overall reported the following: It was suggested by the authors that each seasonal influenza vaccination may recruit only a limited number of new T cells.

Libraries were built with RT-PCR. The sample was run on an Illumina HiSeq 2500. The public reads were reanalyzed by TCRdb: fastp trimming at Q25, MiXCR alignment, in-frame beta chains only. For every CDR3 protein sequence, its rows merge into one entry that carries the most common genes and DNA. The sample table contains a few hundred thousand distinct CDR3 sequences; only one count was recorded for 21% of them. In total, the top ten clones hold roughly 10% of the sample. CDR3 length: 16 amino acids, cysteine to phenylalanine. The kept DNA is CDR3 alone, 48 bases in frame from the first base. The germline V gene sets CDR1 to SGHVS and CDR2 to FNYEAQ. Germline trimming: 6 bases from V, 2 bases from J; junction bases outside gene matches: 13. This clonotype was picked up one time. Its antigen remains unidentified. No base quality values were provided; no much bigger clone lies one nucleotide off. A single read offers scant evidence.

The sequences come from PBMCs from blood, collected around 22 months after vaccination. The receptor comes from a man between 50 and 69 years old who received an inactivated influenza vaccine. Donor details come from another sample of the same person, matched by shared clones. This chain is built from TRBV7-6 and TRBJ2-7; 7 central nucleotides agree with TRBD1. The nucleotides read TGTGCCAGCAGTCCCACCGGGACAGAAGTTCCCTACGAGCAGTACTTC. Its protein is CASSPTGTEVPYEQYF. Joined to the reference TRBV7-6 and TRBJ2-7 proteins, this CDR3 gives the full variable domain: GAGVSQSPRYKVTKRGQDVALRCDPISGHVSLYWYRQALGQGPEFLTYFNYEAQQDKSGLPNDRFSAERPEGSISTLTIQRTEQRDSAMYRCASSPTGTEVPYEQYFGPGTRLTVT.